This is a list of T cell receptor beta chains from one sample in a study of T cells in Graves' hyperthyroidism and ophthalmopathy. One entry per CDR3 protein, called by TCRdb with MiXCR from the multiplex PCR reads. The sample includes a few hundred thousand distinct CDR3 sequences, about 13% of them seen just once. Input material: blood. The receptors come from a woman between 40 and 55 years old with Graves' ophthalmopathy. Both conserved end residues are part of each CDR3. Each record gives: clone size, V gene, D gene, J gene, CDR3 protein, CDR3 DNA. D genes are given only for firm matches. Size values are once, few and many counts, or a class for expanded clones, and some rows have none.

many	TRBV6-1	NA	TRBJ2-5	CASSDAGEVGETQYF	TGTGCCAGCAGTGACGCCGGCGAGGTTGGGGAGACCCAGTACTTC
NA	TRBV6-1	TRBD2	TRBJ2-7	CASSPPTSGNGEQYF	TGTGCCAGCAGTCCCCCGACTAGCGGGAATGGCGAGCAGTACTTC
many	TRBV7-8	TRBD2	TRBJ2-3	CASRTSGGGGDTDTQYF	TGTGCCAGCAGGACGTCCGGCGGGGGGGGCGACACAGATACGCAGTATTTT
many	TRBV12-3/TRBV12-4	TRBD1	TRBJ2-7	CASSLEGARTGVYEQYF	TGTGCCAGCAGTTTAGAGGGTGCGAGGACAGGGGTCTACGAGCAGTACTTC
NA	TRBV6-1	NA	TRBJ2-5	CASSSWGGQTQYF	TGTGCCAGCAGTTCTTGGGGGGGCCAGACCCAGTACTTC
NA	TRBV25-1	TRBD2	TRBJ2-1	CASTQSGGGDGEQFF	TGTGCCAGCACTCAGAGCGGGGGGGGCGATGGTGAGCAGTTCTTC
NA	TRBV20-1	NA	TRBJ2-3	CSASVVVGTDTQYF	TGCAGTGCGAGCGTAGTAGTGGGCACAGATACGCAGTATTTT
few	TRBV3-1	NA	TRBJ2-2	CASSQRTTSFNTGELFF	TGTGCCAGCAGCCAGAGAACAACTAGCTTCAACACCGGGGAGCTGTTTTTT
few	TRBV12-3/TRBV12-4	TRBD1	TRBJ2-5	CASSYWTGGASWLNF	TGTGCCAGCAGTTATTGGACAGGGGGCGCGAGTTGGTTAAACTTC
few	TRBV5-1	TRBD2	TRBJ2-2	CASARYSTSGTTGELFF	TGCGCCAGCGCAAGGTATTCGACTAGCGGTACCACCGGGGAGCTGTTTTTT
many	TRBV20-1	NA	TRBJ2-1	CSAVRDLYNEQFF	TGCAGTGCGGTCCGGGACCTATACAATGAGCAGTTCTTC
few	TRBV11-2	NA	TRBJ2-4	CTSSLDHGGAVGNIQYF	TGTACCAGCAGCTTAGATCACGGGGGCGCGGTGGGAAACATTCAGTACTTC
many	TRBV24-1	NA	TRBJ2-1	CATSDGHWNNEQFF	TGTGCCACCAGTGACGGACACTGGAACAATGAGCAGTTCTTC
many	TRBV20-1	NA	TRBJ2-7	CSARDRRAGQSYEQYF	TGCAGTGCTAGAGATCGCCGGGCGGGCCAATCCTACGAGCAGTACTTC
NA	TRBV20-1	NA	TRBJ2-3	CSASRRRQSTDTQYF	TGCAGTGCTAGCCGCCGACGGCAGAGCACAGATACGCAGTATTTT
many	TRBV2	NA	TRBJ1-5	CASSDDRTNQPQHF	TGTGCCAGCAGCGACGACAGGACCAATCAGCCCCAGCATTTT
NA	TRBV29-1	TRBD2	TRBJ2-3	CSVEEAGGRTDTQYF	TGCAGCGTTGAAGAAGCGGGGGGGCGGACAGATACGCAGTATTTT
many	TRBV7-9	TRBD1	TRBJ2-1	CASSLYPRGPYNEQFF	TGTGCCAGCAGCTTATACCCCAGGGGGCCCTACAATGAGCAGTTCTTC
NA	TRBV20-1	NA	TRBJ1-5	CSASTRISNQPQHF	TGCAGTGCAAGTACCAGGATTAGCAATCAGCCCCAGCATTTT
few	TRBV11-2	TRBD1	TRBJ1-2	CASSLDGTGAAGAGYTF	TGTGCCAGCAGCTTAGATGGGACAGGGGCCGCCGGGGCTGGCTACACCTTC
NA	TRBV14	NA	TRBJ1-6	CASSQEVWSSPLHF	TGTGCCAGCAGCCAAGAGGTTTGGAGTTCACCCCTCCACTTT
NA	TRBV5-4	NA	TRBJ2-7	CASSYGTHGGQYF	TGTGCCAGCAGCTACGGGACCCACGGTGGGCAGTACTTC
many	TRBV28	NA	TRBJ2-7	CASSFSGGGYEQYF	TGTGCCAGCAGTTTCAGTGGAGGGGGATACGAGCAGTACTTC
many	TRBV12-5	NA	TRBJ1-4	CASGLVGHSRTEKLFF	TGTGCTAGTGGTTTGGTGGGACACTCGAGGACTGAAAAACTGTTTTTT
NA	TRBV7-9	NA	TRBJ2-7	CASSSPGGTGSSEQYF	TGTGCCAGCAGCTCCCCCGGGGGGACAGGTTCAAGCGAGCAGTACTTC
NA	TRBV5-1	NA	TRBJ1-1	CANSLGGGRGTEAFF	TGCGCCAACAGCTTGGGGGGGGGCAGAGGCACTGAAGCTTTCTTT
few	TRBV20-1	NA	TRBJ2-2	CSARDSERGGGTGELFF	TGCAGTGCTAGAGATTCTGAAAGGGGGGGCGGTACCGGGGAGCTGTTTTTT
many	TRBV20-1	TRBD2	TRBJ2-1	CSARTRSGFLPVEQFF	TGCAGTGCTAGGACCCGTAGCGGGTTCCTCCCTGTTGAGCAGTTCTTC
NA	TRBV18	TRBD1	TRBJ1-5	CASSHGQGSNQPQHF	TGTGCCAGCTCACACGGACAGGGTAGCAATCAGCCCCAGCATTTT
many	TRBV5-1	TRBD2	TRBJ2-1	CASSWSLAGGYNEQFF	TGCGCCAGCAGCTGGAGCTTAGCGGGGGGTTACAATGAGCAGTTCTTC
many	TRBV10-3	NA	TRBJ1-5	CAISEWEVNQPQHF	TGTGCCATCAGTGAGTGGGAGGTCAATCAGCCCCAGCATTTT
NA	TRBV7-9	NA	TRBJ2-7	CASSLVAGLTYEQYF	TGTGCCAGCAGCTTAGTCGCGGGACTCACCTACGAGCAGTACTTC
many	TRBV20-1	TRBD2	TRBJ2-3	CSASGLAGESTDTQYF	TGCAGTGCTTCGGGACTAGCGGGAGAGTCAACAGATACGCAGTATTTT
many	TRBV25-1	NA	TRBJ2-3	CASSEWSGSITDTQYF	TGTGCCAGCAGTGAATGGTCTGGCAGCATCACAGATACGCAGTATTTT
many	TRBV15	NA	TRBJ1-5	CATSRDLGGSNQPQHF	TGTGCCACCAGCAGAGATCTCGGGGGTAGCAATCAGCCCCAGCATTTT
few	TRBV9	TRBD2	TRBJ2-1	CASSLGVAGDGEQFF	TGTGCCAGCAGCCTCGGGGTAGCGGGGGATGGGGAGCAGTTCTTC
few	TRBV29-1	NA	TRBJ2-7	CSVFSGSSYEQYF	TGCAGCGTTTTTAGTGGGAGCTCCTACGAGCAGTACTTC
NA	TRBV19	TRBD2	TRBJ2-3	CASSNPRTSGSTDTQYF	TGTGCCAGTAGTAACCCCAGGACTAGCGGGAGCACAGATACGCAGTATTTT
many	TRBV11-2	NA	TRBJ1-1	CASSLEIVGQGASSFF	NA
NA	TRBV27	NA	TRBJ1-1	CASSLQGYLTEAFF	TGTGCCAGCAGTTTACAGGGGTATTTGACTGAAGCTTTCTTT
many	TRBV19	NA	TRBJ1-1	CASSMTVTVMNTEAFF	TGTGCCAGTAGTATGACGGTCACCGTGATGAACACTGAAGCTTTCTTT
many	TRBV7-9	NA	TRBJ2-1	CANLPWTVVYNEQFF	TGTGCCAACCTACCCTGGACAGTCGTTTACAATGAGCAGTTCTTC
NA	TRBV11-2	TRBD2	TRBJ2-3	CASRKGLAAFGTQYF	TGTGCCAGCAGAAAGGGTCTAGCGGCCTTTGGTACGCAGTATTTT
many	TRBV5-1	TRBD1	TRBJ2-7	CASNDRTGGASYEQYF	TGCGCCAGCAACGATAGGACAGGGGGCGCCTCCTACGAGCAGTACTTC
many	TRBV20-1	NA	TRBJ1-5	CSAKYSNQPQHF	TGCAGTGCTAAGTATAGCAATCAGCCCCAGCATTTT
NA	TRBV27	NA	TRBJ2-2	CASSRNRFDYPNTGELFF	TGTGCCAGCAGTCGAAACCGCTTCGACTATCCGAACACCGGGGAGCTGTTTTTT
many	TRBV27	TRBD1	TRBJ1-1	CASSLWDREALNTEAFF	TGTGCCAGCAGTTTATGGGACAGGGAGGCCCTCAACACTGAAGCTTTCTTT
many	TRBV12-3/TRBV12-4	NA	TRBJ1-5	CASSLYQPQHF	TGTGCCAGCAGTTTATATCAGCCCCAGCATTTT
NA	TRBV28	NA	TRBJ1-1	CASSPTETPENTEAFF	TGTGCCAGCAGTCCTACGGAGACACCCGAGAACACTGAAGCTTTCTTT
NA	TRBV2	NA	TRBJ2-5	CASSESSGEETQYF	TGTGCCAGCAGTGAATCGAGCGGAGAAGAGACCCAGTACTTC
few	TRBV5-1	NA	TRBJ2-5	CASSRQGLYQETQYF	TGCGCCAGCAGTCGGCAGGGACTGTACCAAGAGACCCAGTACTTC
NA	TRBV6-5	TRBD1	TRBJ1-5	CASSYSPQGDQPQHF	TGTGCCAGCAGTTACTCTCCGCAGGGGGATCAGCCCCAGCATTTT
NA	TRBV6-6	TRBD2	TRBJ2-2	CASSYSGGVSTNTGELFF	TGTGCCAGCAGTTACTCGGGAGGGGTTAGCACGAACACCGGGGAGCTGTTTTTT
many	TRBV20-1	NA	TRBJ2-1	CSARQTSGASSYNEQFF	TGCAGTGCTAGACAAACCTCGGGGGCTAGCTCCTACAATGAGCAGTTCTTC
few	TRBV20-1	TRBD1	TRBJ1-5	CSARQTGTVNQPQHF	TGCAGTGCTAGACAAACCGGGACAGTAAATCAGCCCCAGCATTTT